These 12 T cell receptor beta chains originate from one sample sequenced in a study of T cells in localized non-small cell lung cancer. Libraries were prepared by immunoSEQ multiplex PCR; TCRdb keeps only in-frame clonotypes and omits some of them. The sample lists fewer than 2,000 clones, about 23% seen once, with about 20% in the top ten. This sample comprised normal lung tissue next to the tumor, obtained before any cancer treatment. The source of these receptors is an older female donor with stage I lung adenocarcinoma.

The chain combines TRBV19 with TRBJ1-1; D is ambiguous. V gave up 7 bases and J gave up 1 base, with 10 bases separating them. Germline V gives CDR1 LNHDA, CDR2 SQIVND (reference sequence). The CDR3 is 13 amino acids. The CDR3 loop reads CASNNRQNTEAFF. The CDR3 DNA sequence: TGTGCCAGTAATAACAGACAGAACACTGAAGCTTTCTTT.

This sequence joins TRBV7-5 and TRBJ2-7; no DNA check was done on the table's D call, TRBD1. TRBV7-5 is given as a pseudogene. This CDR3 has 15 residues. The chain's CDR3 is CASSPSGTGASEQYF. The CDR3 coding sequence is TGTGCCAGCAGCCCCTCCGGGACAGGGGCGAGTGAGCAGTACTTC.

J is TRBJ2-2 and V is TRBV30, with 12 bases fitting TRBD2. V dropped 3 bases and J dropped 5; count of bases not matched to a gene: 4. The CDR3 sequence is 15 residues long. Germline V gene lookup returns CDR1 GTSNPN and CDR2 SVGIG (reference sequence). CDR3 region: CAWRLAGGSTGELFF. CDR3 DNA: TGTGCCTGGAGACTAGCGGGAGGAAGTACCGGGGAGCTGTTTTTT.

The chain has TRBV28 and TRBJ1-2; 7 nucleotides align to TRBD1. Germline CDR1 MDHEN, CDR2 SYDVKM. Unmatched junction bases numbered 12, after V lost 11 bases and J lost 6 bases. This CDR3 has 13 amino acids. As DNA, the CDR3 is TGTGCCGGGGGCAGGGGGGAGAGGGATGGCTACACCTTC. Protein product: CAGGRGERDGYTF.

The rearrangement links TRBV28 to TRBJ2-1, with D possibly being TRBD1 or TRBD2 (5 bases each). CDR1 and CDR2 (germline): MDHEN, SYDVKM. V was cut by 7 bases and J by 4 bases, with 8 bases left in between. CDR3 length: 12 amino acids. The chain's CDR3 is CASMGPYNEQFF. For the CDR3, the DNA is TGTGCCAGCATGGGACCATACAATGAGCAGTTCTTC.

This clone is large (0.1 to 1%) within its sample. This chain uses TRBV11-3 with TRBJ2-5; 9 bases are shared with TRBD1. Per germline, CDR1 SGHNT and CDR2 YENEEA. J lost 5 bases, V lost 5 bases, and 15 bases had no gene match. This CDR3 has 17 residues. The CDR3 here is CASSRGQGPPQGETQYF. DNA of the CDR3: TGTGCCAGCAGCCGGGGACAGGGCCCCCCTCAAGGGGAGACCCAGTACTTC.

The chain combines TRBV7-5 with TRBJ2-3; TRBD2, as called in the table, went unchecked against the DNA. TRBV7-5 constitutes a pseudogene. This CDR3 region has 14 residues. Here the CDR3 DNA reads TGTGCCAGCAGCTATAGCGGGAGAACAGATACGCAGTATTTT. Translating gives CASSYSGRTDTQYF.

The chain joins TRBV19 to TRBJ2-7; the match to TRBD1 covers 12 bases. Trimming took 6 bases from V and 4 from J; bases not matched to a gene: 10. In germline, CDR1 is LNHDA, CDR2 SQIVND (reference sequence). This CDR3 has 16 residues. The CDR3 sequence: CASSRIPGQGAYEQYF. In nucleotides, the CDR3 is TGTGCCAGTAGCCGGATACCGGGACAGGGGGCTTACGAGCAGTACTTC.

The V gene is TRBV30, the J gene TRBJ1-3; D remains ambiguous. The length of the CDR3 is 12 residues. The germline V and J ends were trimmed by 4 bases and 4 bases, with 8 bases remaining between them. Germline assignment: CDR1 GTSNPN and CDR2 SVGIG (reference sequence). DNA of the CDR3: TGTGCCTGGAAGGCCACGGGAAACACCATATATTTT. This gives the protein CAWKATGNTIYF.

The rearrangement joins TRBV19 to TRBJ2-1; no firm D call. The CDR3 covers 16 residues. Germline V gene lookup returns CDR1 LNHDA and CDR2 SQIVND (reference sequence). The ends were cut back, 3 bases at V and 0 bases at J, with 12 bases in the middle. The CDR3 reads CASSIDGYNSYNEQFF. CDR3 bases: TGTGCCAGTAGTATTGATGGCTACAACTCCTACAATGAGCAGTTCTTC.

The chain has TRBV7-5 and TRBJ2-1; the tabulated D call, TRBD2, remains unverified against the DNA. TRBV7-5 is listed as a pseudogene. The CDR3 is 14 amino acids. The CDR3 spells CASSLSASSLEQFF. DNA of the CDR3: TGTGCCAGCAGCTTGTCGGCTAGCAGCCTTGAGCAGTTCTTC.

This clone has just one count. The chain has TRBV18 and TRBJ2-3; D gene unclear. The V end was cut by 0 bases, the J end by 2 bases, with 6 bases between. Germline CDR1 KGHSH, CDR2 LQKENI. This CDR3 comprises 14 residues. As DNA, the CDR3 is TGTGCCAGCTCACCACCAGGGTCCACAGATACGCAGTATTTT. It translates to CASSPPGSTDTQYF.